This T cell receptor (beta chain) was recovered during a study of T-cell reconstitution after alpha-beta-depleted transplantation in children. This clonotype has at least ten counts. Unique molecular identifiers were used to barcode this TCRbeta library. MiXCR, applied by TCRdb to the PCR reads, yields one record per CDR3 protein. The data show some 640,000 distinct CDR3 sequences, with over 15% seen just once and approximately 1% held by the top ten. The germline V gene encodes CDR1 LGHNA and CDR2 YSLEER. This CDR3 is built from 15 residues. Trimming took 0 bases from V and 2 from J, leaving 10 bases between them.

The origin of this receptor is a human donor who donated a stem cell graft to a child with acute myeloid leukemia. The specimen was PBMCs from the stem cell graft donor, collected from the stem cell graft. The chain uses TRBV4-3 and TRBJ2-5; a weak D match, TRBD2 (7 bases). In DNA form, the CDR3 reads TGCGCCAGCAGCCAAGATCGGGGGGCACAAGAGACCCAGTACTTC. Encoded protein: CASSQDRGAQETQYF.